This entry is about one TCR beta chain. The source of the sample is a study of blood T cell repertoires in COVID-19. Study as a whole: Sources were T cells, B-cell-depleted T cells, or PBMCs; the material itself was cDNA or gDNA.

Produced via immunoSEQ multiplex PCR; TCRdb's table is partial and in-frame only. The sample includes 350,000 to 400,000 clones, approximately 90% of them seen just once. Participants were aged roughly 18 to 90 years, lived in about two dozen US areas, and enrolled virtually. Each participant's cohort was designated according to participant-reported clinical history. Each exposed participant met a COVID-19 case in the 2 weeks preceding study entry. CDR1 and CDR2 from the germline V gene are SNHLY and FYNNEI. This CDR3 is built from 15 residues. V lost 6 bases, J lost 3 bases, and 15 bases lay in between.

The sample consisted of PBMCs or T cells enriched from blood (not recorded which). The sequence was obtained from a woman aged 40-49 years who had been exposed to COVID-19. The J gene is TRBJ2-1, the V gene TRBV2; weak D call: TRBD1 (6 bases). The CDR3 reads CASSRTGKGYNEQFF. In DNA, the CDR3 is TGTGCCAGCAGCCGAACAGGGAAAGGCTACAATGAGCAGTTCTTC. Drawing the rest from reference TRBV2 and TRBJ2-1, the complete variable domain is EPEVTQTPSHQVTQMGQEVILRCVPISNHLYFYWYRQILGQKVEFLVSFYNNEISEKSEIFDDQFSVERPDGSNFTLKIRSTKLEDSAMYFCASSRTGKGYNEQFFGPGTRLTVL.